The present entry profiles one TCR beta chain with its context. Its specificity is not known. The data originate from a study of cytomegalovirus exposure and HLA in healthy donors. Notes on the study in general: In vitro checks showed that a few CMV-associated chains really do target CMV antigens. A later analysis showed TCR association rates differing by HLA locus, peaking at DRB1 and lowest at HLA-C. Roughly even sequencing depth across donors was the assumption behind the presence/absence analyses.

The PCR had 60 Vbeta and 13 Jbeta primers. Clones were read by immunoSEQ multiplex PCR, and TCRdb kept only the in-frame ones, dropping some. Seen here are over 75,000 clones, roughly 10% observed once, and the top ten hold about 5%. This CDR3 has 13 amino acids. The V end was cut by 5 bases, the J end by 4 bases, with 12 bases between. The V gene's germline CDR1 is MNHEY and CDR2 SVGAGI. The sequence was obtained from a man aged 50 to 60 in good health and CMV-seropositive. The rearrangement joins TRBV6-5 to TRBJ2-7, with D maybe TRBD2 (7 bases). The sequencing sample was made of PBMCs. CDR3 amino acids: CASSGGAGYEQYF. For the CDR3, the DNA is TGTGCCAGCAGTGGGGGGGCGGGGTACGAGCAGTACTTC.